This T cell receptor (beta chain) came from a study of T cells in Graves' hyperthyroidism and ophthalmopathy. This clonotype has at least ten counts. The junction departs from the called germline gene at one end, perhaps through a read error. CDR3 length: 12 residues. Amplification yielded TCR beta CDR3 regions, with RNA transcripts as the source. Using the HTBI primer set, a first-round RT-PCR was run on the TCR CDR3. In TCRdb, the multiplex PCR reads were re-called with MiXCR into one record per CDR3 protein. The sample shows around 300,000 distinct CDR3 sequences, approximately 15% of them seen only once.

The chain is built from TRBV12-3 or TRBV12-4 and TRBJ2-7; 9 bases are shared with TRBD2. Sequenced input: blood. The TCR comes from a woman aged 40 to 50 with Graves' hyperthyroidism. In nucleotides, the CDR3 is TGCGCCTCTAGCGGGATGTCCTACGAGCAGTACTTC. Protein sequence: CASSGMSYEQYF.